Included here is one TCR beta chain sequence, with context. What it recognizes is unknown. The patients, who ranged from 18 to 65 in age, presented with newly diagnosed hyperthyroidism lasting under 2 months. On the basis of clinical symptoms, serum thyroxine and TRAb, thyroid ultrasound and orbital computed tomography, diagnoses were made. Using RNA transcripts as the source, TCR beta CDR3 regions were amplified. In the first-round RT-PCR of the TCR CDR3, the HTBI primer set was used. In TCRdb, the multiplex PCR reads were re-called with MiXCR into one record per CDR3 protein. The data show hundreds of thousands of distinct CDR3 sequences, with approximately 15% seen just once and more than 8.5% held by the top ten. The data stem from a study of T cells in Graves' hyperthyroidism and ophthalmopathy. Background on the study: Pretreatment peripheral blood was obtained at initial diagnosis. Study observations and caveats: The model anticipated ophthalmopathy a median around six months pre-onset.

V lost 0 bases, J lost 4 bases, and 4 bases lay in between. The CDR3 loop spans 12 amino acids. CDR1 is DFQATT and CDR2 is SNEGSKA in the germline V gene (reference sequence). The chain links TRBV20-1 to TRBJ1-5; D is unclear. Sequenced material: blood. This clonotype was obtained from a woman in her late teens or twenties with Graves' hyperthyroidism. The CDR3 nucleotides read TGCAGTGCTAGAGACGTAAATCAGCCCCAGCATTTT. Translation: CSARDVNQPQHF.